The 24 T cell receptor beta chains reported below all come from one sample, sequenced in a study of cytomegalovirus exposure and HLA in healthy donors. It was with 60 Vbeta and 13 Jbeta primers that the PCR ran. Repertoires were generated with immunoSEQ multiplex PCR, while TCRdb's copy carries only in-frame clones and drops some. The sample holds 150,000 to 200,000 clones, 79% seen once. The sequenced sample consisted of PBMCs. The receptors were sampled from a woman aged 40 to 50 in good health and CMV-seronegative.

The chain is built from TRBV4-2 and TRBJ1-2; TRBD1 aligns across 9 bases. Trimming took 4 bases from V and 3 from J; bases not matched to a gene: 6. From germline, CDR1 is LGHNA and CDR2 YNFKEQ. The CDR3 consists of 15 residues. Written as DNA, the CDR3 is TGTGCCAGCAGCCTACAGGGGGCGAGGGACTATGGCTACACCTTC. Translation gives CASSLQGARDYGYTF.

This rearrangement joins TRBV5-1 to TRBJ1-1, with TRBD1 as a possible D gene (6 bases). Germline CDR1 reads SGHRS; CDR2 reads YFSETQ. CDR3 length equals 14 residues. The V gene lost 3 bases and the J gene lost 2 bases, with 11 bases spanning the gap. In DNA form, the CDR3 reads TGCGCCAGCAGCTGGGGGCAAATTAACACTGAAGCTTTCTTT. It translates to CASSWGQINTEAFF.

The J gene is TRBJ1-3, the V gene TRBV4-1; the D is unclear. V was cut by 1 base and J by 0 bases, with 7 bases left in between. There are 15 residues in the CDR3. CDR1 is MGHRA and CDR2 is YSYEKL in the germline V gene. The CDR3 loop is CASSQGQFSGNTIYF. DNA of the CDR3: TGCGCCAGCAGCCAAGGTCAGTTCTCTGGAAACACCATATATTTT.

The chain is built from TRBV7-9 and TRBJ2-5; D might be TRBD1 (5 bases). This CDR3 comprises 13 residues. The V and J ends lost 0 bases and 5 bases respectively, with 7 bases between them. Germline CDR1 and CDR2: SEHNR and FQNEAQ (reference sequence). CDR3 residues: CASSLAGPETQYF. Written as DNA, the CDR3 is TGTGCCAGCAGCTTAGCGGGGCCCGAGACCCAGTACTTC.

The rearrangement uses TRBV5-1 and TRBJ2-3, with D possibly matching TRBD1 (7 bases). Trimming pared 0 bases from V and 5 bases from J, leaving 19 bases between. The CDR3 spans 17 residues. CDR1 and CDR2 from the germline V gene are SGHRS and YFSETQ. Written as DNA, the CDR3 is TGCGCCAGCAGCTTGGGCGGGTCAGGGGGAGGCCGAGATACGCAGTATTTT. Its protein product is CASSLGGSGGGRDTQYF.

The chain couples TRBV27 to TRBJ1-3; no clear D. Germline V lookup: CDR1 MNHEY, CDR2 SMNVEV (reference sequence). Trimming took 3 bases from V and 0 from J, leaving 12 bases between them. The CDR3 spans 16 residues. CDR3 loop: CASSFLPMSSGNTIYF. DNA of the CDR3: TGTGCCAGCAGTTTTTTACCGATGAGCTCTGGAAACACCATATATTTT.

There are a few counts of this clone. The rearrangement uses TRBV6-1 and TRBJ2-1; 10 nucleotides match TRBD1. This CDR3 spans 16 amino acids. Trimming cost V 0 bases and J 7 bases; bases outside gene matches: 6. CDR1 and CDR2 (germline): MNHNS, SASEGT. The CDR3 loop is CASSEALTGGWNEQFF. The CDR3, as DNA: TGTGCCAGCAGTGAAGCGCTGACAGGGGGCTGGAATGAGCAGTTCTTC.

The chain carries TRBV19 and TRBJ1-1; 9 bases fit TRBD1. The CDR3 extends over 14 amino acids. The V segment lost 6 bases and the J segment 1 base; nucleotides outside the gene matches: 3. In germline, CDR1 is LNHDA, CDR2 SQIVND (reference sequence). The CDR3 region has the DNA TGTGCCAGTAGGGACAGGGGCTCGAACACTGAAGCTTTCTTT. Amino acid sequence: CASRDRGSNTEAFF.

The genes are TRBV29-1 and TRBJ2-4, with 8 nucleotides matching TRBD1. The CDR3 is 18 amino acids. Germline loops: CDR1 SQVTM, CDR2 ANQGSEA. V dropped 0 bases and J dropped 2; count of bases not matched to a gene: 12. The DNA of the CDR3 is TGCAGCGTTGAAGATCGTATGGGACAGGCGGGACCCAAAAACATTCAGTACTTC. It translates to CSVEDRMGQAGPKNIQYF.

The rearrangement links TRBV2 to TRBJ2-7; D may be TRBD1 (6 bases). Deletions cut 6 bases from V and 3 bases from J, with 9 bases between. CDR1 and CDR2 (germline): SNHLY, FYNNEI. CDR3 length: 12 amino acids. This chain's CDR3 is CASRLQGYEQYF. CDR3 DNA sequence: TGTGCCAGCAGATTACAGGGCTACGAGCAGTACTTC.

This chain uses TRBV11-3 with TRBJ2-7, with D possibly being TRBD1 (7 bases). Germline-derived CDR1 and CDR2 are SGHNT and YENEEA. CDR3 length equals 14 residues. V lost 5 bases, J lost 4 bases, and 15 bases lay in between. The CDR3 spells CASSPFPGGYEQYF. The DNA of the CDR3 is TGTGCCAGCAGCCCCTTCCCAGGGGGGTACGAGCAGTACTTC.

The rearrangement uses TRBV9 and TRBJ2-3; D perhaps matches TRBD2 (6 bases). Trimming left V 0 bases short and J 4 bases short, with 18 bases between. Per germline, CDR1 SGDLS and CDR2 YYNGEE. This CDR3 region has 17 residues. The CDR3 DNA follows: TGTGCCAGCAGCGTAGGCCTACGGGGGTCGGGGGCAGATACGCAGTATTTT. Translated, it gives CASSVGLRGSGADTQYF.

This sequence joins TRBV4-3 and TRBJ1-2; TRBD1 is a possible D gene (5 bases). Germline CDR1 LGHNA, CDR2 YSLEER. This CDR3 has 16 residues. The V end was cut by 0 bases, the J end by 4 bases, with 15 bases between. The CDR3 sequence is CASSQDVVGRVYGYTF. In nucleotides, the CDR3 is TGCGCCAGCAGCCAAGATGTGGTTGGCAGGGTCTATGGCTACACCTTC.

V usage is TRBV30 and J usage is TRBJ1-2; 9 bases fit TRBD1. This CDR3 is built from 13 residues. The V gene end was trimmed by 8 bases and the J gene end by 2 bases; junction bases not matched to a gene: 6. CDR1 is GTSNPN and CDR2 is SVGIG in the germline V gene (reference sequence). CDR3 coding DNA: TGTGCCCAGGCGGGGACAGGGAACTATGGCTACACCTTC. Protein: CAQAGTGNYGYTF.

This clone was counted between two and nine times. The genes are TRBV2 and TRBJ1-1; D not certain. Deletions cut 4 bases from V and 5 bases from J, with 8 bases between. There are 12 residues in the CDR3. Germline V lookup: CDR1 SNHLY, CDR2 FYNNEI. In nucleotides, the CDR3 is TGTGCCAGCAGTGGCGGGAGGACTGAAGCTTTCTTT. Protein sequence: CASSGGRTEAFF.

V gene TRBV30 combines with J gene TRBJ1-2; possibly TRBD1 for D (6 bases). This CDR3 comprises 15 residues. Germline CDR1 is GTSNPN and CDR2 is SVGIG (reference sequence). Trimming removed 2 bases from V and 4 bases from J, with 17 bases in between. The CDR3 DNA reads TGTGCCTGGAGTCAAACAAGGGGGTCTGCCTATGGCTACACCTTC. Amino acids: CAWSQTRGSAYGYTF.

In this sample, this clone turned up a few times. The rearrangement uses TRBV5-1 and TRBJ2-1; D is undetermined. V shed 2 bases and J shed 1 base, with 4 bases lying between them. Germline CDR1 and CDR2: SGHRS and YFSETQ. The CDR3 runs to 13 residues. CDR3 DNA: TGCGCCAGCAGCTTTGAGTCCTACAATGAGCAGTTCTTC. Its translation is CASSFESYNEQFF.

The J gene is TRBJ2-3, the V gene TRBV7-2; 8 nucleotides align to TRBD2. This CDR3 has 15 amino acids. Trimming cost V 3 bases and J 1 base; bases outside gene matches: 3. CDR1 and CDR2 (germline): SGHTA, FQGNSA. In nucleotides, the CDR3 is TGTGCCAGCAGCTTCTGGCGGGGGGGCACAGATACGCAGTATTTT. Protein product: CASSFWRGGTDTQYF. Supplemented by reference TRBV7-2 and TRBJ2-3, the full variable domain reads GAGVSQSPSNKVTEKGKDVELRCDPISGHTALYWYRQSLGQGLEFLIYFQGNSAPDKSGLPSDRFSAERTGGSVSTLTIQRTQQEDSAVYLCASSFWRGGTDTQYFGPGTRLTVL.

Here the CDR3 reads CASSITDSGNTIYF. The CDR3 bases are TGTGCCAGCAGCATAACAGACTCTGGAAACACCATATATTTT. This rearrangement joins TRBV9 to TRBJ1-3; D call uncertain. CDR3 length: 14 residues. In germline, CDR1 is SGDLS, CDR2 YYNGEE. V was pared by 4 bases and J by 0 bases, with 8 bases between. The complete variable domain, with remaining parts taken from reference TRBV9 and TRBJ1-3, reads DSGVTQTPKHLITATGQRVTLRCSPRSGDLSVYWYQQSLDQGLQFLIQYYNGEERAKGNILERFSAQQFPDLHSELNLSSLELGDSALYFCASSITDSGNTIYFGEGSWLTVV.

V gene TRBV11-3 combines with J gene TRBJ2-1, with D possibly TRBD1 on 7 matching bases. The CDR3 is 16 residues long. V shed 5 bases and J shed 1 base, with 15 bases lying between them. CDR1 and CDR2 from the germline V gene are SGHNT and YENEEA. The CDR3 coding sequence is TGTGCCAGCAGCCCAGGGGGGCGGCCATCCTACAATGAGCAGTTCTTC. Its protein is CASSPGGRPSYNEQFF.

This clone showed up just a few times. DNA for the CDR3: TGTGCCAGCAGCCACAGACCGAGGTTGGCCTTCGAGGGAGTGAACACTGAAGCTTTCTTT. Residues: CASSHRPRLAFEGVNTEAFF. The rearrangement uses TRBV5-4 and TRBJ1-1; D remains ambiguous. Germline V lookup: CDR1 SGHNT, CDR2 YYREEE (reference sequence). The V end lost 4 bases, the J end lost 0 bases, and 28 bases lay between the germline ends. The length of the CDR3 is 20 residues.

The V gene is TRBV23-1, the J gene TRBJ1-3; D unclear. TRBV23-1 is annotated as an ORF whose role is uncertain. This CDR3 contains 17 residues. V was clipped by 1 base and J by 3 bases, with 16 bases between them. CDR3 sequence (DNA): TGCGCCAGCAGTCAATTAGGTAGGAGGCGACTTGGAAACACCATATATTTT. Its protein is CASSQLGRRRLGNTIYF.

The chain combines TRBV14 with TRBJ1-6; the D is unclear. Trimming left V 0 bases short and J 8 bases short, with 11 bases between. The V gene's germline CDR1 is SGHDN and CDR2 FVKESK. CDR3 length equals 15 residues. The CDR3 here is CASSQDIREHSPLHF. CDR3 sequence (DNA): TGTGCCAGCAGCCAAGATATACGGGAACATTCACCCCTCCACTTT.

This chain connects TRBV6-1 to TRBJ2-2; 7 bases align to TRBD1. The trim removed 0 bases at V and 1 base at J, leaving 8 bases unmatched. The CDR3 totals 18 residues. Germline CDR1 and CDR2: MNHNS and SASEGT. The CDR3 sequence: CASSEASFTGVNTGELFF. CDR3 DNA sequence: TGTGCCAGCAGTGAAGCGAGTTTTACAGGGGTGAACACCGGGGAGCTGTTTTTT.